The subject of this entry is one TCR beta chain. This specimen comes from a study of blood T cell repertoires in COVID-19. Study as a whole: Italy, Spain and the United States were the sources of the convalescent and acute COVID-19 samples.

Germline values: CDR1 GTSNPN, CDR2 SVGIG (reference sequence). The CDR3 length is 13 residues. V shed 2 bases and J 3 bases; nucleotides not matched to a gene: 3. In the authors' workflow: Scientists estimated how many nucleated cells there were by amplifying reference gene primers. Sequencing used immunoSEQ multiplex PCR; TCRdb keeps in-frame clones, though not all of them. The V and J calls and clone size were taken over from that table, and D and trimming were inferred from the DNA. Of hundreds of thousands of clones listed, 88% are singletons. Residents of around 24 US areas, aged roughly 18 to 89 years, made up the participants. Which cohort a participant joined came from the clinical history participants gave.

The receptor's source is a middle-aged woman with acute COVID-19. The V call is TRBV30, the J call TRBJ2-7; 8 bases are shared with TRBD2. Sequenced input: PBMCs or T cells enriched from blood (not recorded which). The CDR3 region has the DNA TGTGCCTGGAGTCCGGGACTAGACTACGAGCAGTACTTC. Encoded protein: CAWSPGLDYEQYF.